This TCR beta chain comes out of a study of cytomegalovirus exposure and HLA in healthy donors. Vbeta (60) and Jbeta (13) primers were used in the PCR. Data came from immunoSEQ multiplex PCR; TCRdb stores just in-frame clones and leaves some out. The sample carries under 200,000 clones, around two thirds recorded once. Study-wide points: Later analysis found that TCR beta chains associated with HLA were more clonally expanded than other, equally common chains. Solely CMV serostatus was available to characterize immune exposure. An Asian-associated ancestry cluster reportedly showed fewer N-insertions than the roughly 670-donor mean in a later analysis. One variant, a missense change in DCLRE1C, was linked in a later analysis to TCR beta V- and J-gene trimming.

V trimming: 11 bases; J trimming: 5 bases; junction bases outside the gene matches: 8. The CDR3 is made up of 13 amino acids. Germline CDR1 and CDR2: MDHEN and SYDVKM. As concerns this clone: Its antigen is still unknown.

V usage is TRBV28 and J usage is TRBJ1-5; 8 nucleotides match TRBD1. Sequenced input: PBMCs. This clonotype originated in a man aged 35 to 55 in good health and CMV-seronegative. CDR3 nucleotides: TGTGCCGGAAACCAGGGGGCTGATCAGCCCCAGCATTTT. This gives the protein CAGNQGADQPQHF.